What follows is one TCR beta chain and its context. Its antigen is still unknown. PCR involved 60 Vbeta and 13 Jbeta primers. The protocol was immunoSEQ multiplex PCR, while the TCRdb copy is restricted to in-frame clones and leaves out a portion. The sample holds over 150,000 clones; roughly 85% are singletons and the top ten take about 0.85%. This CDR3 is 15 amino acids long. The sample is drawn from a study of cytomegalovirus exposure and HLA in healthy donors. General study findings and limits: Per published reports, the classifier diagnosed cytomegalovirus status with high specificity and sensitivity. Versus the approximately 720-donor mean, an Asian-associated ancestry cluster reportedly showed fewer N-insertions in a later analysis.

The specimen was PBMCs. This TCR derives from a woman in her thirties in good health and CMV-seronegative. The chain is built from TRBV21-1 and TRBJ1-2; the listed D gene, TRBD1, was not tested against the DNA. TRBV21-1 is tagged as a pseudogene. CDR3 region: CASSKSTGTNYGYTF. In DNA form, the CDR3 reads TGTGCCAGCAGCAAATCGACAGGGACTAACTATGGCTACACCTTC.